The clone carrying this TCR beta chain was counted many times. Its antigen remains unknown. Germline CDR1 GTSNPN, CDR2 SVGIG (reference sequence). This CDR3 comprises 14 residues. With V trimmed by 2 bases and J by 6 bases, 6 bases remained unmatched. This sample is part of a study of response to subunit inactivated influenza vaccine. A single record per CDR3 protein comes from TCRdb applying MiXCR to the RT-PCR reads. The sample gives 300,000 to 350,000 distinct CDR3 sequences, about 20% of which show up once; approximately 10% is in the top ten. Overall study findings and caveats: New T cells are recruited in small numbers by each seasonal influenza vaccination, according to the authors' suggestion.

Sequenced here: PBMCs from blood, sampled approximately 20 months after vaccination. The chain combines TRBV30 with TRBJ2-2; TRBD2 agrees at 7 bases. This TCR was sampled from a man between 50 and 69 years old who received an inactivated influenza vaccine. The CDR3 region has the DNA TGTGCCTGGAGTCTAGCGGAACCGGCCGGGGAGCTGTTTTTT. Residues: CAWSLAEPAGELFF.